This T cell receptor beta chain was identified in a study of cytomegalovirus exposure and HLA in healthy donors. It was with 60 Vbeta and 13 Jbeta primers that the PCR ran. Using immunoSEQ multiplex PCR, the repertoire was profiled, and TCRdb retains in-frame clones only, with some absent. This table has around 60,000 clones, less than 75% appearing once. Germline values: CDR1 LGHNA, CDR2 YNFKEQ. The CDR3 length is 17 residues. The ends lost 6 bases at V and 5 bases at J; junction bases unmatched: 12. Study-wide points: A few chains linked to CMV were shown in vitro to be specific for CMV antigens. It was only CMV serostatus that was available as immune exposure information. Altogether, 150 to 200 TCR beta chains were recorded as cytomegalovirus-associated. Common viral pathogens seemed, in a later analysis, to connect with several of the most significant clusters.

About this clone itself: What it recognizes is unknown.

The source of this sequence is a man in his fifties in good health and CMV-seropositive. Sequences were obtained from PBMCs. This chain connects TRBV4-2 to TRBJ2-7; TRBD2 agrees at 14 bases. The CDR3 bases are TGTGCCAGCAGGGCAGCGGCTGGACTAGCGGGAGGCGACGAGCAGTACTTC. Amino acids: CASRAAAGLAGGDEQYF.